The 20 T cell receptor beta chains below all came from one sample that was sequenced in a study of cytomegalovirus exposure and HLA in healthy donors. PCR primers comprised 60 Vbeta and 13 Jbeta primers. Generated by immunoSEQ multiplex PCR, the TCRdb table keeps only in-frame clones and is missing some. Counted here are 100,000 to 150,000 clones, less than 90% occurring once; the ten biggest clones make up roughly 20%. The source material was PBMCs. All receptors come from a man aged 18 to 29 in good health and CMV-seropositive.

The chain employs TRBV19 and TRBJ1-6; D not certain. CDR3 size: 16 residues. Deletions cut 1 base from V and 9 bases from J, with 16 bases between. The germline V gene has CDR1 LNHDA and CDR2 SQIVND (reference sequence). DNA of the CDR3: TGTGCCAGTAGTATAGCCGCGGGCCTTCGGGGTTCACCCCTCCACTTT. Encoded protein: CASSIAAGLRGSPLHF. Full variable domain (remainder filled in from reference TRBV19 and TRBJ1-6): DGGITQSPKYLFRKEGQNVTLSCEQNLNHDAMYWYRQDPGQGLRLIYYSQIVNDFQKGDIAEGYSVSREKKESFPLTVTSAQKNPTAFYLCASSIAAGLRGSPLHFGNGTRLTVT.

This clone was detected a few times. This chain uses TRBV5-1 with TRBJ2-1, with 9 bases fitting TRBD1. CDR3 length: 15 amino acids. The V and J ends lost 4 bases and 5 bases, in that order; junction bases with no gene match: 7. Germline CDR1 reads SGHRS; CDR2 reads YFSETQ. CDR3 bases: TGCGCCAGCAGCGGGGGACAGGGAGTCGACAATGAGCAGTTCTTC. This encodes CASSGGQGVDNEQFF.

This chain links TRBV14 with TRBJ2-5, with TRBD1 matching over 9 bases. TRBJ2-7 matches the DNA end more closely, so the J call is doubtful. Germline V CDR1 and CDR2: SGHDN, FVKESK. The length of the CDR3 is 14 residues. CDR3 bases: TGTGCCAGCAGCCTGGGACAGGGTGGCTACGAGCAGTACTTC. Its translation: CASSLGQGGYEQYF.

This clone came up once. J is TRBJ1-2 and V is TRBV7-9; possibly TRBD1 for D (6 bases). Germline V gene lookup returns CDR1 SEHNR and CDR2 FQNEAQ (reference sequence). V shed 0 bases and J shed 4 bases, with 6 bases lying between them. The CDR3 is made up of 13 amino acids. This CDR3 reads CASSLAGGYGYTF. As DNA, the CDR3 is TGTGCCAGCAGCTTAGCAGGGGGCTATGGCTACACCTTC.

In DNA form, the CDR3 reads TGTGCCAGCAGCTTAGGCTGGCAGGTCAATGAGCAGTTCTTC. This sequence encodes CASSLGWQVNEQFF. This sequence joins TRBV7-2 and TRBJ2-1; unclear D gene. V gave up 1 base and J gave up 6 bases, with 10 bases separating them. The CDR3 runs 14 residues. Germline V gives CDR1 SGHTA, CDR2 FQGNSA.

By sample fraction, this clone is hyperexpanded. The rearrangement uses TRBV5-5 and TRBJ2-3, with 7 bases aligning to TRBD2. Trimming cost V 4 bases and J 4 bases; bases outside gene matches: 9. The CDR3 is made up of 15 amino acids. The germline gives CDR1 SGHKS, CDR2 YYEKEE (reference sequence). In DNA, the CDR3 is TGTGCCAGCAGCGGGGGGACTACCTTTCCAGATACGCAGTATTTT. This encodes CASSGGTTFPDTQYF.

V gene TRBV10-3 combines with J gene TRBJ1-2, with a possible D match to TRBD1 (5 bases). In germline, CDR1 is ENHRY, CDR2 SYGVKD. CDR3 length: 17 residues. Deletions cut 4 bases from V and 4 bases from J, with 22 bases between. In DNA form, the CDR3 reads TGTGCCATCAGTGCTGGCCCCCCACCGACAGATCCCTATGGCTACACCTTC. Translated: CAISAGPPPTDPYGYTF.

The chain has TRBV2 and TRBJ2-2; perhaps TRBD2 as D (5 bases). V lost 3 bases to trimming and J lost 8 bases, with 13 bases between them. CDR1 is SNHLY, CDR2 FYNNEI, per germline. This CDR3 region has 14 residues. CDR3 bases: TGTGCCAGCAGTGAGGACTCATTGTTGGGGGAGCTGTTTTTT. It yields the protein CASSEDSLLGELFF. The variable domain in full, completed from reference TRBV2 and TRBJ2-2, reads EPEVTQTPSHQVTQMGQEVILRCVPISNHLYFYWYRQILGQKVEFLVSFYNNEISEKSEIFDDQFSVERPDGSNFTLKIRSTKLEDSAMYFCASSEDSLLGELFFGEGSRLTVL.

This clone was observed once. The missing conserved phenylalanine or tryptophan at the end of this CDR3 makes a read error likely. The limits of the CDR3 on the DNA are not certain, so only TCRdb's listed CDR3 is given. V and J are TRBV20-1 and TRBJ1-2. The CDR3 totals 9 residues, both ends included. Germline assignment: CDR1 DFQATT and CDR2 SNEGSKA (reference sequence). CDR3: CSAGDYQCI.

The rearrangement links TRBV6-5 to TRBJ1-2; 8 bases are shared with TRBD1. The CDR3 consists of 15 residues. Germline lookup yields CDR1 MNHEY and CDR2 SVGAGI. V was clipped by 6 bases and J by 2 bases; unmatched bases: 8. CDR3: CASRFAGGANYGYTF. The CDR3 DNA sequence: TGTGCCAGCAGGTTCGCAGGGGGCGCGAACTATGGCTACACCTTC.

The chain recombines TRBV6-5 with TRBJ1-2, with TRBD1 as a possible D gene (6 bases). Germline CDR1 is MNHEY and CDR2 is SVGAGI. The CDR3 runs 15 residues. V lost 2 bases and J lost 4, with 14 bases in between. The CDR3 sequence: CASSYGTPSAYGYTF. The CDR3 bases are TGTGCCAGCAGTTACGGGACACCGAGTGCCTATGGCTACACCTTC.

This clone has just a few counts. The rearrangement joins TRBV10-3 to TRBJ1-3; weak D call: TRBD1 (5 bases). Germline loops: CDR1 ENHRY, CDR2 SYGVKD. Trimming shortened V by 10 bases and J by 0 bases, and 19 bases separated the two germline ends. The CDR3 consists of 16 residues. Here the CDR3 DNA reads TGTGCCACAAGGGTCTCACAGGCCTACTCTGGAAACACCATATATTTT. Translated, it gives CATRVSQAYSGNTIYF.

This clone has a handful of counts. The rearrangement uses TRBV7-6 and TRBJ2-7; possible D gene TRBD2, 5 bases. CDR1 is SGHVS, CDR2 FNYEAQ, per germline. CDR3 size: 13 residues. Trimming took off 5 bases at V and 3 bases at J, with 11 bases between the two ends. CDR3 nucleotides: TGTGCCAGCAGCGTGGACGGAGGCTACGAGCAGTACTTC. Translation: CASSVDGGYEQYF.

This clone was detected only once. The rearrangement links TRBV9 to TRBJ2-5, with 8 bases aligning to TRBD2. Germline CDR1 reads SGDLS; CDR2 reads YYNGEE. The V segment lost 4 bases and the J segment 3 bases; nucleotides outside the gene matches: 11. This CDR3 has 16 amino acids. CDR3: CASSPREGYIKETQYF. CDR3 bases: TGTGCCAGCAGCCCCCGGGAGGGATATATAAAAGAGACCCAGTACTTC. The full variable domain, rest sourced from reference TRBV9 and TRBJ2-5, is DSGVTQTPKHLITATGQRVTLRCSPRSGDLSVYWYQQSLDQGLQFLIQYYNGEERAKGNILERFSAQQFPDLHSELNLSSLELGDSALYFCASSPREGYIKETQYFGPGTRLLVL.

This chain links TRBV7-9 with TRBJ2-7, with D possibly being TRBD2 (5 bases). The CDR3 sequence is 15 residues long. V was trimmed by 4 bases and J by 2 bases, leaving 15 bases between them. Germline CDR1 reads SEHNR; CDR2 reads FQNEAQ (reference sequence). The CDR3: CASSSPPDGTYEQYF. In DNA, the CDR3 is TGTGCCAGCAGCTCCCCTCCGGACGGGACCTACGAGCAGTACTTC.

The rearrangement links TRBV18 to TRBJ2-1, with D unresolved. Trimming shortened V by 2 bases and J by 0 bases, and 8 bases separated the two germline ends. In germline, CDR1 is KGHSH, CDR2 LQKENI. CDR3 length: 15 residues. The CDR3: CASSPSRYSYNEQFF. The CDR3 bases are TGTGCCAGCTCACCATCCAGATACTCCTACAATGAGCAGTTCTTC.

This sequence joins TRBV9 and TRBJ1-3, with 8 bases matching TRBD1. This CDR3 spans 17 amino acids. Trimming cost V 0 bases and J 4 bases; bases outside gene matches: 9. Germline V gene sequence: CDR1 SGDLS, CDR2 YYNGEE. CDR3 sequence: CASSVAATRQGGNTIYF. The CDR3 region has the DNA TGTGCCAGCAGCGTAGCCGCAACTAGACAGGGGGGAAACACCATATATTTT.

The chain combines TRBV7-9 with TRBJ2-3, with 8 positions matching TRBD1. CDR1 and CDR2 from the germline V gene are SEHNR and FQNEAQ (reference sequence). J gave up 0 bases and V 6 bases, and 14 bases lay outside the gene matches. This CDR3 contains 18 residues. CDR3 residues: CASSLTGGQVFSTDTQYF. The CDR3 coding sequence is TGTGCCAGCAGTTTAACAGGGGGTCAGGTTTTTAGCACAGATACGCAGTATTTT.

The V and J genes are TRBV7-9 and TRBJ1-1, with a weak D call TRBD1 (6 bases). This CDR3 is 16 amino acids long. V was clipped by 5 bases and J by 0 bases, with 16 bases between them. Germline CDR1 is SEHNR and CDR2 is FQNEAQ (reference sequence). The CDR3 region has the DNA TGTGCCAGCAGCCCTAGGGCGGGGGGCCTGAACACTGAAGCTTTCTTT. Protein product: CASSPRAGGLNTEAFF. The full variable domain, with the rest looked up from reference TRBV7-9 and TRBJ1-1, is DTGVSQNPRHKITKRGQNVTFRCDPISEHNRLYWYRQTLGQGPEFLTYFQNEAQLEKSRLLSDRFSAERPKGSFSTLEIQRTEQGDSAMYLCASSPRAGGLNTEAFFGQGTRLTVV.

The chain carries TRBV28 and TRBJ1-1, with 7 bases that match TRBD1. The length of the CDR3 is 14 residues. With 5 bases clipped from V and 1 base from J, the junction kept 4 bases outside the gene matches. Germline V CDR1 and CDR2: MDHEN, SYDVKM. In DNA, the CDR3 is TGTGCCAGCAGTACCCAGGGGGGGAACACTGAAGCTTTCTTT. Amino acid sequence: CASSTQGGNTEAFF.